What follows is one T cell receptor (beta chain) and its context. This clone was detected a few times. Its antigen has not been determined. Base quality data are lacking; no much larger clone is found one base away. At the DNA level, this CDR3 is encoded by other sequences in the same sample as well. This sample is part of a study of shared clonotypes between healthy human individuals (dated by TCRdb to 2020 to 2021). As for the study more broadly: The cohort included a few men and a couple of women between 18 and 49 years of age. To increase sequencing depth and limit assay-specific biases, different laboratories used diverse techniques to prepare libraries and sequence TCR repertoires. The study deeply sequenced blood TCR repertoires of about 5 healthy adults to estimate repertoire size and the extent of clonotype sharing between individuals. Per donor, leukapheresis produced somewhere between about 0.94 and 9.5 billion PBMCs.

Donors were healthy HIV-negative adults with no recently reported acute infections or vaccinations. All donors were Caucasian adults living in Nashville, Tennessee, USA. In the unsorted samples, some 100 million PBMCs were counted, and genomic DNA was extracted using the QIAamp DNA Blood Mini kit. After blood collection by leukapheresis, PBMCs were isolated using Ficoll-Histopaque density gradient centrifugation and then cryopreserved in the vapor phase of liquid nitrogen. Study-wide conclusions, independent of this receptor: Based on pairwise subsampling, the degree of clonotype sharing among donors was expected to be affected by sequencing depth. Sampling was limited to blood, and TCR repertoires in tissue likely differ from TCR repertoires in blood. Because the study included only a small number of donors, the genetic and exposure-history diversity represented was limited.

The CDR3 spans 14 residues, from the cysteine through the phenylalanine. CDR3 DNA is the only sequence kept; it has 42 bases, read in frame from the first base. Using the deep immunoSEQ assay, multiplex PCR amplified TCR CDR3 regions from genomic DNA. Genomic DNA extracted from each cell subset was distributed evenly over all wells of several immunoSEQ 96-well plates, and each plate served as one replicate. Each replicate PCR for unsorted PBMC received 300 to 350 ng genomic DNA, equal to tens of thousands of T cell genomes. Ten immunoSEQ deep assay plates were used to sequence unsorted PBMC genomic DNA. Purified libraries were measured with a Qubit 3.0 fluorometer, size-checked on a Bioanalyzer 2100, and measured again with the KAPA Library Quantification kit. Every immunoSEQ 96-well plate was sequenced on a dedicated single-read 150-cycle Illumina NextSeq 550 flow cell. In the source study's methods: Because only junctional sequences without quality scores were contained in the immunoSEQ output, filtering matching that applied to full-length reads could not be performed. Sequences were annotated with PyIR, a Python wrapper for IgBLAST v1.9, and V/J genes and CDR3 were assigned using IMGT germline references. Reads with weak V/J assignments (E-value above 1e-6), missing CDR3, stop codons, out-of-frame junctions, or ambiguous translated residues were removed. V3J clonotypes were defined as sequences sharing the same inferred V gene, J gene, and CDR3 amino acid sequence. Percentage overlap between repertoires was calculated by dividing the number of shared unique clonotypes by the size of the smaller repertoire. Three approaches were used to assess repertoire richness: RTK rarefaction, the Chao1 estimator, and Recon v2.1 estimates of unobserved clonotypes. As stored in TCRdb, this immuneACCESS dataset retains in-frame rearrangements with V and J assigned. A fraction of the clones does not appear; measured against another copy, unresolved V genes explain less than half of the discrepancy, and the remainder lacks a known reason. That table supplies the V and J calls and clone size; D and trimming were determined from the DNA. Recorded for this sample are around 440,000 clones; over 60% of them occurred a single time. The top ten constitute around 11% of the sample.

The TCR comes from a woman in her thirties or forties in good health. Some clones in this sample may be carry-over from other donors' samples. This receptor chain uses TRBV21-1 and TRBJ2-1; the table's D call of TRBD2 was not tested on the DNA. TRBV21-1 is designated a pseudogene. Sequencing was done on a sample of PBMCs. The CDR3 sequence is CASSKGQKRDEQFF. The nucleotide sequence is given as TGTGCCAGCAGCAAAGGACAAAAGCGGGATGAGCAGTTCTTC.